Here is one T cell receptor beta chain with its context. The sample originates from a study of blood T cells in healthy people across ages. Together with a sample-barcoded 5' primer, a J-beta primer mix was included in a second PCR lasting roughly 6 to 12 cycles. A 12-random-nucleotide template-switch adaptor tagged each cDNA molecule. TCRdb re-called the 5' RACE reads with MiXCR, one entry per CDR3 protein. The repertoire holds fewer than 900,000 distinct CDR3 sequences, around 46% seen once, with 20% to 25% in the top ten. The CDR3 extends over 17 amino acids. Trimming cost V 2 bases and J 2 bases; bases outside gene matches: 11. The V gene's germline CDR1 is SNHLY and CDR2 FYNNEI.

The chain is built from TRBV2 and TRBJ2-5; 7 positions match TRBD2. Material for sequencing was blood. The receptor comes from a woman aged 55-70 years in good health. CDR3 amino acids: CASSENIAGLKQETQYF. The CDR3 DNA reads as TGTGCCAGCAGTGAAAATATAGCGGGCCTGAAACAAGAGACCCAGTACTTC.